This entry features one T cell receptor (beta chain) sequence. Libraries were prepared by immunoSEQ multiplex PCR; TCRdb keeps only in-frame clonotypes and omits some of them. The sample holds approximately 90,000 clones; 70% to 85% are singletons and the top ten take approximately 25%. The data stem from a study of blood T cell repertoires in COVID-19. Study as a whole: Italy, Spain and the United States were the sources of the convalescent and acute COVID-19 samples. T cells, B-cell-depleted T cells, or PBMCs supplied cDNA or gDNA.

Germline values: CDR1 SGHKS, CDR2 YYEKEE (reference sequence). J lost 0 bases, V lost 5 bases, and 4 bases had no gene match. This CDR3 is 15 amino acids long. The rearrangement uses TRBV5-5 and TRBJ2-5; 10 bases align to TRBD2. The sequencing input was peripheral blood. The TCR sequence derives from a man aged 55 to 69 with acute or convalescent COVID-19. CDR3 in DNA: TGTGCCAGCAGACGGAGCGGGGGGGACCAAGAGACCCAGTACTTC. Protein product: CASRRSGGDQETQYF. The variable domain in full, with the rest retrieved from reference TRBV5-5 and TRBJ2-5, is DAGVTQSPTHLIKTRGQQVTLRCSPISGHKSVSWYQQVLGQGPQFIFQYYEKEERGRGNFPDRFSARQFPNYSSELNVNALLLGDSALYLCASRRSGGDQETQYFGPGTRLLVL.